These 10 T cell receptor beta chains share one sample of origin, sequenced in a study of T-cell reconstitution after alpha-beta-depleted transplantation in children. TCRbeta library preparation incorporated unique molecular identifiers. In TCRdb, the PCR reads were re-called with MiXCR into one record per CDR3 protein. Here the sample spans roughly 400,000 distinct CDR3 sequences, roughly 44% being singletons. The sample here was PBMCs, taken before TCRalphabeta/CD19-depleted stem cell transplant. The receptors come from a girl aged 2 to 9 with aplastic anemia, due to receive a stem cell transplant.

The chain combines TRBV20-1 with TRBJ2-7; 7 positions match TRBD2. Germline V gene lookup returns CDR1 DFQATT and CDR2 SNEGSKA (reference sequence). V was clipped by 6 bases and J by 2 bases; unmatched bases: 7. The CDR3 extends over 13 amino acids. CDR3 in amino acids: CSAALAGAYEQYF. The CDR3 DNA follows: TGCAGTGCCGCCTTAGCGGGCGCCTACGAGCAGTACTTC.

This chain connects TRBV20-1 to TRBJ1-1, with D tentatively TRBD1 (5 bases). CDR1 and CDR2 (germline): DFQATT, SNEGSKA (reference sequence). The CDR3 totals 15 residues. V lost 6 bases and J 5 bases, leaving 22 bases between the germline ends. The CDR3 is CSAPWGGVGRTEAFF. CDR3 DNA: TGCAGTGCACCTTGGGGGGGGGTGGGGCGGACTGAAGCTTTCTTT.

V usage is TRBV5-1 and J usage is TRBJ2-3, with no clear D. This CDR3 is 13 amino acids long. V lost 5 bases to trimming and J lost 0 bases, with 7 bases between them. Looked up from germline, CDR1 is SGHRS and CDR2 is YFSETQ. DNA for the CDR3: TGCGCCAGCAGGCTGACTAGCACAGATACGCAGTATTTT. The encoded protein is CASRLTSTDTQYF.

This clonotype turned up a few times. The V call is TRBV14, the J call TRBJ2-1, with D possibly being TRBD2 (6 bases). Germline V gives CDR1 SGHDN, CDR2 FVKESK. Trimming left V 1 base short and J 2 bases short, with 9 bases between. The CDR3 is made up of 15 amino acids. In nucleotides, the CDR3 is TGTGCCAGCAGCCAAGCGGCGGGACCCTACAATGAGCAGTTCTTC. Translation gives CASSQAAGPYNEQFF.

The chain couples TRBV4-1 to TRBJ1-2, with D possibly TRBD1 on 5 matching bases. V lost 2 bases, J lost 6 bases, and 10 bases lay in between. Germline values: CDR1 MGHRA, CDR2 YSYEKL. CDR3 length: 13 amino acids. In DNA, the CDR3 is TGCGCCAGCAGCCAATTGGTGGGGGATGGCTACACCTTC. The encoded protein is CASSQLVGDGYTF.

This clonotype was picked up a small number of times. The chain has TRBV7-9 and TRBJ1-2; D call uncertain. Trimming pared 1 base from V and 8 bases from J, leaving 14 bases between. The CDR3 contains 14 residues. CDR1 and CDR2 (germline): SEHNR, FQNEAQ (reference sequence). CDR3 region: CASSLVAGSLGYTF. The CDR3, as DNA: TGTGCCAGCAGCTTAGTAGCGGGATCTCTAGGCTACACCTTC.

V is TRBV7-2 and J is TRBJ1-4, with TRBD1 as a possible D gene (6 bases). The CDR3 consists of 17 residues. Trimming took off 5 bases at V and 0 bases at J, with 16 bases between the two ends. Looked up from germline, CDR1 is SGHTA and CDR2 is FQGNSA. The CDR3 region has the DNA TGTGCCAGCAGCCCCCGGGGCTGGACAGCAACTAATGAAAAACTGTTTTTT. This encodes CASSPRGWTATNEKLFF.

The chain carries TRBV7-9 and TRBJ2-5; 7 bases are shared with TRBD2. J gave up 4 bases and V 5 bases, and 13 bases lay outside the gene matches. This CDR3 is built from 16 residues. The germline CDR1 and CDR2 sequences are SEHNR and FQNEAQ (reference sequence). DNA for the CDR3: TGTGCCAGCAGCCCCGGCCTTCTCTGGGGGGGAGAGACCCAGTACTTC. As protein: CASSPGLLWGGETQYF.

The chain combines TRBV12-3 or TRBV12-4 with TRBJ2-1; TRBD2 agrees at 8 bases. The V gene end was trimmed by 5 bases and the J gene end by 6 bases; junction bases not matched to a gene: 6. There are 14 residues in the CDR3. Here the CDR3 DNA reads TGTGCCAGCAGTCCCGGGACTAGGGGCAATGAGCAGTTCTTC. Protein: CASSPGTRGNEQFF.

The rearrangement joins TRBV6-5 to TRBJ2-3; 8 nucleotides align to TRBD2. The J segment lost 1 base and the V segment lost 2 bases, leaving 5 bases of the junction unmatched. CDR1 is MNHEY, CDR2 SVGAGI, per germline. The CDR3 has 16 amino acids. The CDR3 protein is CASSYGFSGGTDTQYF. CDR3 sequence (DNA): TGTGCCAGCAGTTACGGGTTTAGCGGGGGCACAGATACGCAGTATTTT.